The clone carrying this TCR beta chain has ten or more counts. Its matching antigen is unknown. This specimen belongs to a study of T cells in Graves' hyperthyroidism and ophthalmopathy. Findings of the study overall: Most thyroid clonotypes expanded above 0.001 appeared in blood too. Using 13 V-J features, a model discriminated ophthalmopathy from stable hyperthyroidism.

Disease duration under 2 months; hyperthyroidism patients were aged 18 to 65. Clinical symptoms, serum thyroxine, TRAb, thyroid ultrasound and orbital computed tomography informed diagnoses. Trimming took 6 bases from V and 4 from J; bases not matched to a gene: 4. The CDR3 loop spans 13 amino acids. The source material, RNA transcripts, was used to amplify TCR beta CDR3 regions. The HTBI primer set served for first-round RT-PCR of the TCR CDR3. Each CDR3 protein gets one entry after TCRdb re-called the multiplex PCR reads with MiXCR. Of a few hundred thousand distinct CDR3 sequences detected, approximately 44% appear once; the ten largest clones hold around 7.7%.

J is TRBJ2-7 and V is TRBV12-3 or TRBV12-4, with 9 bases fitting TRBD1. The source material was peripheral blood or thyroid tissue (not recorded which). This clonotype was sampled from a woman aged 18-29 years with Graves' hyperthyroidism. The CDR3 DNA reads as TGTGCCAGCAGCCCGACAGGGGGTTACGAGCAGTACTTC. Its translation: CASSPTGGYEQYF.